In its sample, the clone carrying this T cell receptor (beta chain) was seen many times. Its target is unknown. The sample originates from a study of HIV-infected patients and healthy controls. Study-wide results and limits: A major limitation was that merely sixteen HIV-infected individuals were processed. During therapy, HIV-associated CDR3s fell significantly in frequency, while CMV-associated CDR3s did not change significantly.

Whole blood was used without fractionation, so all unsorted peripheral T cells were included. About 550 ng RNA was reverse transcribed with alpha and beta constant-region primers. Each of the alpha and beta chains got its own library through chain-specific third strand synthesis with indices. MiXCR was run by TCRdb on the 5' RACE reads, yielding one entry per CDR3 protein. The table records 20,000 to 30,000 distinct CDR3 sequences, about 8.5% of them present only once. This clonotype originated in an adult in good health. The sequenced sample was blood.

For the CDR3, the DNA is TGTGCCAGCAGCTGGGGGACTAGCGGGGGGGCTGTAGAGACCCAGTACTTC. Encoded protein: CASSWGTSGGAVETQYF. This sequence joins TRBV7-8 and TRBJ2-5; 16 bases agree with TRBD2. V shed 4 bases, J shed 4 bases, and the junction held 6 bases outside the gene matches. Germline V CDR1 and CDR2: SGHVS, FQNEAQ. There are 17 residues in the CDR3.